The clone carrying this T cell receptor beta chain was counted at least ten times. Its antigen is unidentified. Time point meaning: newly diagnosed GD, antithyroid drugs for less than 3 months. The TCR library was made from RNA extracted from PBMCs. To make TCR beta libraries, researchers used iRepertoire HTBI primers and Arm-PCR of CDR3 regions. Using its own MiXCR run on the multiplex PCR reads, TCRdb lists one record per CDR3 protein. Of approximately 540,000 distinct CDR3 sequences listed, 12% are singletons. This specimen comes from a study of regulatory T cells in long-lasting Graves disease. Study conclusions and caveats: Relative to newly diagnosed Graves' patients, persistent ones had lower TCR diversity. Under persistent disease, TRBV28, TRBJ1-2 and TRBJ2-5 were used preferentially.

In germline, CDR1 is SGHAT, CDR2 FQNNGV. This CDR3 is 14 amino acids long. With 2 bases removed from V and 11 bases from J, the gap between germline ends came to 16 bases. These data were also reused for a study on T cells in Graves' hyperthyroidism and ophthalmopathy. That study adds: When the TCR CDR3 underwent first-round RT-PCR, the HTBI primer set was used. In blood, most of the thyroid clonotypes expanded above 0.001 were also present.

The genes are TRBV11-2 and TRBJ2-1, with D possibly matching TRBD1 (5 bases). Material: peripheral blood mononuclear cells (PBMCs), obtained at new diagnosis, from a patient treated with antithyroid drugs. The source is a woman aged 30 to 39 with Graves disease. In DNA form, the CDR3 reads TGTGCCAGCAGCTTAAGCAGGGAAGGTATTAAGCAGTTCTTC. It specifies CASSLSREGIKQFF. The complete variable domain, with remaining parts taken from reference TRBV11-2 and TRBJ2-1, reads EAGVAQSPRYKIIEKRQSVAFWCNPISGHATLYWYQQILGQGPKLLIQFQNNGVVDDSQLPKDRFSAERLKGVDSTLKIQPAKLEDSAVYLCASSLSREGIKQFFGPGTRLTVL.